Reported below is one TCR beta chain. The antigen this receptor binds is unknown. No base-level quality is on record; no much larger clone is a single base apart. CD8 naive samples consisted of CD45RO-negative cells that were positively selected for CCR7, yielding a CD45RA+CCR7+ population without TemRA cells. Donors were healthy HIV-negative adults with no recently reported acute infections or vaccinations. Every donor was a Caucasian adult residing in Nashville, Tennessee, USA. After blood collection by leukapheresis, PBMCs were isolated using Ficoll-Histopaque density gradient centrifugation and then cryopreserved in the vapor phase of liquid nitrogen. Analytical flow cytometry was used to check the purity and quantity of every magnetically sorted T cell population. Each sorted fraction had its genomic DNA isolated and then quantified by UV absorbance on a Nanodrop 2000c. The data are from a study of shared clonotypes between healthy human individuals (TCRdb year 2020). Describing the broader study: The cohort included a few men and a couple of women between 18 and 49 years of age. Per donor, three plates each were used for CD4 naive and CD4 memory, two for CD8 naive, and one for CD8 memory. Blood TCR repertoires of five healthy adults were deeply sequenced to estimate repertoire size and the extent of clonotype sharing between individuals. To increase sequencing depth and limit assay-specific biases, different laboratories used diverse techniques to prepare libraries and sequence TCR repertoires. Per donor, leukapheresis produced somewhere between about 0.85 and 9.5 billion PBMCs.

Using the deep immunoSEQ assay, TCR CDR3 regions were amplified from genomic DNA by multiplex PCR. Extracted genomic DNA from each cell subset was distributed evenly across all wells of several immunoSEQ 96-well plates, and each plate was treated as a replicate. For sorted subsets, each replicate PCR was loaded with 200 ng genomic DNA, equivalent to about 33,000 T cell genomes. Purified libraries were measured with a Qubit 3.0 fluorometer, size-checked on a Bioanalyzer 2100, and measured again with the KAPA Library Quantification kit. Every immunoSEQ 96-well plate was sequenced on a dedicated single-read 150-cycle Illumina NextSeq 550 flow cell. The authors' analysis ran thus. Because the immunoSEQ output held only junctional sequences and lacked quality scores, the filtering could not match the filtering applied to full-length reads. Sequences were annotated with PyIR, a Python wrapper for IgBLAST v1.9, using IMGT germline references to assign V/J genes and CDR3. Reads were removed for weak V/J assignments (E-value above 1e-6), missing CDR3, stop codons, out-of-frame junctions, or ambiguous translated residues. V3J clonotypes were defined as sequences sharing the same inferred V gene, J gene, and CDR3 amino acid sequence. The percentage overlap between two repertoires was calculated by dividing the number of shared unique clonotypes by the size of the smaller repertoire. Richness of each repertoire was evaluated using RTK rarefaction, the Chao1 estimator, and Recon v2.1 estimates of unobserved clonotypes. For all TCRbeta clonotypes obtained by the gDNA method from a few donors, generation probabilities were computed with OLGA. TCRdb obtained this table from immuneACCESS and retained in-frame rearrangements with V and J assigned. These tables miss some clones; where compared with another copy, unresolved V genes account for less than half of the shortfall, and the remainder is unexplained. That table furnishes V, J and clone size, whereas the DNA furnished D and trimming. In all, the sample holds nearly 2 million clones, and around 96% of those were seen once. Roughly 1.2% of the sample belongs to the ten largest clones.

The CDR3 sequence holds 14 residues, the cysteine and phenylalanine included. The DNA shown is the 42-base CDR3, in frame from base 1. Trimming removed 4 bases from V and 1 base from J, leaving 11 bases between the germline ends. CDR1 and CDR2, per the germline V gene, are SGDLS and YYNGEE. Points the paper makes about the study in general: Larger estimated clonotype richness was generally found for naive subsets than for memory subsets. Even with the large sequencing depth, rarefaction of the sorted-subset datasets indicated that sequencing was incomplete. Pairwise subsampling indicated that sequencing depth was expected to affect the degree of clonotype sharing among donors. Sampling was restricted to blood, and TCR repertoires in tissues likely differ from the TCR repertoires found in blood. Across a few donors, roughly 5.1% of naive CD4, around 3.3% of naive CD8, 2.3% of memory CD4, and about 0.4% of memory CD8 clonotypes were shared. Clonotypes shared by all four sorted-subset donors showed higher generation probabilities than non-shared clonotypes. Because the study included only a small number of donors, the genetic and exposure-history diversity represented was limited.

The chain is encoded by TRBV9 joined to TRBJ2-5; TRBD2 is a possible D gene, resting on 6 matching bases. This TCR was sampled from a man between 18 and 29 years old in good health. The sequenced material came from naive CD8+ T cells sorted from blood. The cell subset or site label corresponds to: CD45RA+CCR7+. The CDR3 reads CASSPRDFQETQYF. The sequenced DNA is TGTGCCAGCAGCCCTAGGGACTTCCAAGAGACCCAGTACTTC. Extended through the reference TRBV9 and TRBJ2-5 proteins, this CDR3 yields the full variable domain: DSGVTQTPKHLITATGQRVTLRCSPRSGDLSVYWYQQSLDQGLQFLIQYYNGEERAKGNILERFSAQQFPDLHSELNLSSLELGDSALYFCASSPRDFQETQYFGPGTRLLVL.